The TCR beta chain under discussion was sequenced for a study of multiple sclerosis patients with progressive multifocal leukoencephalopathy. Specified time point: time of PML onset. PML was diagnosed clinically and by MRI, then confirmed by JC virus DNA in cerebrospinal fluid. The T3 samples were drawn when PML began. Every PCR reaction included synthetic inline CDR3 controls for all V-J pairings. The protocol was immunoSEQ multiplex PCR, while the TCRdb copy is restricted to in-frame clones and leaves out a portion. This repertoire shows about 30,000 clones, 85% found once; its top ten account for roughly 12%. This sequence was found in a woman aged 25 to 39 with progressive multifocal leukoencephalopathy. This material consisted of PBMCs, taken from a patient treated with natalizumab.

CDR3 region: CAWRAKRAKKSSTDTQYF. As DNA, the CDR3 is TGTGCCTGGAGGGCCAAACGAGCAAAGAAATCTAGCACAGATACGCAGTATTTT. The chain joins TRBV30 to TRBJ2-3; D is ambiguous. Germline assignment: CDR1 GTSNPN and CDR2 SVGIG (reference sequence). V was clipped by 3 bases and J by 0 bases, with 22 bases between them. This CDR3 has 18 amino acids.